This TCR beta chain was documented in a study of blood T cell repertoires in COVID-19. Study overall: COVID-19 samples from acute and convalescent phases originated in the United States, Italy and Spain. From T cells, B-cell-depleted T cells, or PBMCs came the material, which was cDNA or gDNA.

In the source study's methods: The assay estimated nucleated cells by amplifying reference gene primers. TCRdb's copy holds only in-frame clones and misses some; the assay was immunoSEQ multiplex PCR. The V and J calls and clone size come from that table; D and trimming were worked out from the DNA. The sample carries more than 90,000 clones, 87% recorded once. The CDR3 totals 15 residues. Germline V CDR1 and CDR2: SNHLY, FYNNEI. V was trimmed by 5 bases and J by 0 bases, leaving 12 bases between them. This TCR was recovered from a woman in her 30s with acute or convalescent COVID-19. V is TRBV2 and J is TRBJ2-3; perhaps TRBD2 as D (6 bases). What was sequenced was peripheral blood. CDR3 in amino acids: CASSTAGPSTDTQYF. DNA for the CDR3: TGTGCCAGCAGTACCGCGGGACCTAGCACAGATACGCAGTATTTT. Looking up the rest from reference TRBV2 and TRBJ2-3 gives the full variable domain: EPEVTQTPSHQVTQMGQEVILRCVPISNHLYFYWYRQILGQKVEFLVSFYNNEISEKSEIFDDQFSVERPDGSNFTLKIRSTKLEDSAMYFCASSTAGPSTDTQYFGPGTRLTVL.